The clone carrying this T cell receptor (beta chain) was counted ten times or more. Its antigen is not known. Calling Graves' hyperthyroidism stable meant ophthalmopathy did not progress within 18 months. Exclusion of patients followed from uncontrolled infection, other autoimmune disease, pregnancy or lactation. This sample is part of a study of T cells in Graves' hyperthyroidism and ophthalmopathy. As for the study in general: Upon initial diagnosis and before any treatment, peripheral blood was collected. Overall study results and limits: Among clonotypes expanded in thyroid above 0.001, most were also found in blood.

Amplification targeted TCR beta CDR3 regions from RNA transcripts. A set of HTBI primers served as the primers for a first-round RT-PCR of the TCR CDR3. TCRdb independently ran MiXCR on the multiplex PCR reads; one entry per CDR3 protein. The repertoire holds a few hundred thousand distinct CDR3 sequences, 20% to 30% seen once, with 70% to 75% in the top ten. This CDR3 comprises 13 residues. Trimming removed 5 bases at V and 8 bases at J, with 15 bases between. Germline CDR1 LGHDT, CDR2 YNNKEL (reference sequence). Sample: blood. The source of this sequence is a man in his fifties or sixties with Graves' hyperthyroidism. The chain links TRBV3-1 to TRBJ1-2, with D perhaps matching TRBD1 (5 bases). CDR3 DNA: TGTGCCAGCAGCGGCGCAGGGCGTCCAGGCTACACCTTC. Protein product: CASSGAGRPGYTF. The full variable domain, with the rest looked up from reference TRBV3-1 and TRBJ1-2, is DTAVSQTPKYLVTQMGNDKSIKCEQNLGHDTMYWYKQDSKKFLKIMFSYNNKELIINETVPNRFSPKSPDKAHLNLHINSLELGDSAVYFCASSGAGRPGYTFGSGTRLTVV.